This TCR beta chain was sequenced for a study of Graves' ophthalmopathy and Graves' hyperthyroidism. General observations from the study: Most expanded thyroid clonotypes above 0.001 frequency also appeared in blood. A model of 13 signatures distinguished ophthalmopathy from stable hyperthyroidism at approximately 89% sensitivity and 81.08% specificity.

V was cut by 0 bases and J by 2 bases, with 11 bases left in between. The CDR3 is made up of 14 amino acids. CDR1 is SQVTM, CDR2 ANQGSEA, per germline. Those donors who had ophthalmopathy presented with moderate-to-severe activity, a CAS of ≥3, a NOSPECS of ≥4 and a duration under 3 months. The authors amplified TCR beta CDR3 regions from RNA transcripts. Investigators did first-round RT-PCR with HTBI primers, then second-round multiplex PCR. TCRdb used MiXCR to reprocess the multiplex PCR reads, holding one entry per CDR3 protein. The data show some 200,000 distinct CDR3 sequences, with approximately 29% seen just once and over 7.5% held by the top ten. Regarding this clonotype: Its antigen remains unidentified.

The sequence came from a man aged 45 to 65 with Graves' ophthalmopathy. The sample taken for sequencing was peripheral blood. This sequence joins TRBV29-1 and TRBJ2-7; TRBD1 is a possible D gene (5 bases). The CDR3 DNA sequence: TGCAGCGTTGAAGATGGGGCGGAGACCTACGAGCAGTACTTC. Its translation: CSVEDGAETYEQYF.